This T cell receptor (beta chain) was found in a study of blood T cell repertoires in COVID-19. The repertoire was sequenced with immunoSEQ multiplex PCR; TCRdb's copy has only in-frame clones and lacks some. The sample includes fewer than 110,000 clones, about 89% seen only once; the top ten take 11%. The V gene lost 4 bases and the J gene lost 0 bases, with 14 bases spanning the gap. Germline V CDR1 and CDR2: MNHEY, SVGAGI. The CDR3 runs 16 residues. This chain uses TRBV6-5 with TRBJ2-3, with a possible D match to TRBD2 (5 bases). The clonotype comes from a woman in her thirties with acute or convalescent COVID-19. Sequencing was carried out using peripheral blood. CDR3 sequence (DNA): TGTGCCAGCAGTTTCCAGGTAGCGAGCAGCACAGATACGCAGTATTTT. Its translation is CASSFQVASSTDTQYF.